Shown below are 20 T cell receptor beta chains from a single sample sequenced in a study of blood T cell repertoires in COVID-19. Clones were read by immunoSEQ multiplex PCR, and TCRdb kept only the in-frame ones, dropping some. Among 150,000 or so clones, about 88% were seen once, and the ten largest hold 0.99%. Sequenced material: peripheral blood. These receptors were collected from a young man with acute or convalescent COVID-19.

The V gene is TRBV28, the J gene TRBJ1-3; the D is unclear. The V end lost 7 bases, the J end lost 0 bases, and 10 bases lay between the germline ends. Germline lookup yields CDR1 MDHEN and CDR2 SYDVKM. The CDR3 sequence is 14 residues long. CDR3 sequence (DNA): TGTGCCAGCACCCCCAGTTCCTCTGGAAACACCATATATTTT. This sequence encodes CASTPSSSGNTIYF.

Only one count was recorded for this clone. The chain employs TRBV5-1 and TRBJ2-1, with TRBD2 as a possible D gene (6 bases). Trimming shortened V by 1 base and J by 0 bases, and 8 bases separated the two germline ends. The germline V gene encodes CDR1 SGHRS and CDR2 YFSETQ. The CDR3 loop spans 15 amino acids. The CDR3 loop reads CASSLLEGSYNEQFF. CDR3 DNA sequence: TGCGCCAGCAGCTTGTTGGAGGGCTCCTACAATGAGCAGTTCTTC.

This clone was observed a single time. This sequence joins TRBV5-6 and TRBJ1-5; D gene uncertain. Trimming took 7 bases from V and 4 from J, leaving 18 bases between them. This CDR3 spans 15 amino acids. Germline V CDR1 and CDR2: SGHDT, YYEEEE. CDR3 region: CASRPYDQENQPQHF. The CDR3 nucleotides are TGTGCCAGCCGACCGTACGATCAGGAAAATCAGCCCCAGCATTTT.

This chain joins TRBV4-1 and TRBJ2-7; a weak D match, TRBD1 (7 bases). The CDR3 runs 15 residues. Germline-derived CDR1 and CDR2 are MGHRA and YSYEKL. The V and J ends lost 3 bases and 4 bases respectively, with 16 bases between them. CDR3 region: CASSQVFRGRYEQYF. CDR3 sequence (DNA): TGCGCCAGCAGCCAGGTGTTCAGGGGGAGGTACGAGCAGTACTTC.

V usage is TRBV30 and J usage is TRBJ2-1; TRBD1 might be the D (5 bases). This CDR3 is built from 12 residues. From germline, CDR1 is GTSNPN and CDR2 SVGIG (reference sequence). Trimming shortened V by 0 bases and J by 12 bases, and 12 bases separated the two germline ends. In DNA form, the CDR3 reads TGTGCCTGGAGTGTACTATGGGGCTCGCAGTTCTTC. Its translation is CAWSVLWGSQFF.

CDR3 region: CASSFGKGALTDTQYF. DNA for the CDR3: TGCGCCAGCAGCTTCGGGAAGGGGGCCCTCACAGATACGCAGTATTTT. The chain couples TRBV5-1 to TRBJ2-3; 7 nucleotides match TRBD1. The ends lost 2 bases at V and 2 bases at J; junction bases unmatched: 8. Germline lookup yields CDR1 SGHRS and CDR2 YFSETQ. The CDR3 is 16 residues long.

This clone was detected once. This chain joins TRBV6-5 and TRBJ1-5; 11 bases are shared with TRBD1. The CDR3 runs to 15 residues. Losses at the gene ends were 7 bases for V and 1 base for J; bases not matched to a gene: 3. Looked up from germline, CDR1 is MNHEY and CDR2 is SVGAGI. Written as DNA, the CDR3 is TGTGCCAGCACCGGGACAGGGGGGAGCAATCAGCCCCAGCATTTT. This gives the protein CASTGTGGSNQPQHF.

The chain employs TRBV30 and TRBJ1-4; TRBD1 agrees at 7 bases. CDR3 size: 14 residues. The germline gives CDR1 GTSNPN, CDR2 SVGIG (reference sequence). Trimming cost V 2 bases and J 8 bases; bases outside gene matches: 8. The CDR3 loop reads CAWSYGTVKEKLFF. The CDR3 DNA is TGTGCCTGGAGTTACGGGACAGTGAAGGAAAAACTGTTTTTT.

This clone was observed a single time. The chain links TRBV6-5 to TRBJ1-2, with a tentative D call TRBD1 (5 bases). Trimming pared 5 bases from V and 7 bases from J, leaving 23 bases between. This CDR3 is built from 16 residues. The germline gives CDR1 MNHEY, CDR2 SVGAGI. The CDR3: CASSNYGGATIFGYTF. As DNA, the CDR3 is TGTGCCAGCAGTAACTACGGCGGGGCTACAATCTTTGGCTACACCTTC.

This chain links TRBV2 with TRBJ2-2; perhaps TRBD1 as D (6 bases). CDR3 length equals 14 residues. Per germline, CDR1 SNHLY and CDR2 FYNNEI. V was clipped by 9 bases and J by 4 bases, with 15 bases between them. This CDR3 reads CARGAQFSTGELFF. The CDR3 nucleotides are TGTGCCAGGGGGGCACAGTTTTCCACCGGGGAGCTGTTTTTT.

V usage is TRBV5-4 and J usage is TRBJ1-1; D perhaps matches TRBD1 (5 bases). The CDR3 has 14 amino acids. Between the trimmed V and J ends, which lost 8 bases and 0 bases, there was a span of 14 bases. From germline, CDR1 is SGHNT and CDR2 YYREEE (reference sequence). The CDR3 here is CASEGRDMNTEAFF. As DNA, the CDR3 is TGTGCCAGTGAAGGCAGGGATATGAACACTGAAGCTTTCTTT.

V and J are TRBV24-1 and TRBJ2-2, with D uncertain. Trimming stripped 5 bases from V and 1 base from J, with 7 bases between. This CDR3 is built from 14 residues. From germline, CDR1 is KGHDR and CDR2 SFDVKD. CDR3 bases: TGTGCCACCAGTGCAACTTTGAACACCGGGGAGCTGTTTTTT. It codes for CATSATLNTGELFF.

This clone was detected only once. The chain uses TRBV2 and TRBJ2-5; maybe TRBD2 (5 bases). The CDR3 covers 13 residues. Germline-derived CDR1 and CDR2 are SNHLY and FYNNEI. V lost 6 bases and J lost 5, with 13 bases in between. The DNA of the CDR3 is TGTGCCAGCAGGGGGAGCCTTGGTGAGACCCAGTACTTC. It specifies CASRGSLGETQYF.

The V and J genes are TRBV15 and TRBJ1-6; D unresolved. This CDR3 spans 13 amino acids. Germline CDR1 and CDR2: LNHNV and YYDKDF (reference sequence). V was clipped by 5 bases and J by 8 bases, with 10 bases between them. This CDR3 reads CATSRGLYSPLHF. As DNA, the CDR3 is TGTGCCACCAGCCGAGGACTATATTCACCCCTCCACTTT.

The chain is built from TRBV27 and TRBJ1-2; 7 positions agree with TRBD1. Germline values: CDR1 MNHEY, CDR2 SMNVEV (reference sequence). V lost 2 bases, J lost 7 bases, and 10 bases stayed unmatched. The CDR3 is made up of 15 amino acids. CDR3 sequence: CASSLIGDSPVGYTF. In nucleotides, the CDR3 is TGTGCCAGCAGTTTAATCGGGGACAGTCCTGTTGGCTACACCTTC.

The rearrangement uses TRBV3-1 (or the pseudogene TRBV3-2) and TRBJ2-1, with 11 bases lining up with TRBD2. J gave up 4 bases and V 1 base, and 6 bases lay outside the gene matches. The CDR3 has 17 residues. Germline-derived CDR1 and CDR2 are LGHDT and YNNKEL (reference sequence). Here the CDR3 DNA reads TGTGCCAGCAGCCAAGGGTCTAGCGGGGGGCGGTACAATGAGCAGTTCTTC. It translates to CASSQGSSGGRYNEQFF.

This chain links TRBV7-9 with TRBJ2-3, with D possibly matching TRBD1 (6 bases). This CDR3 contains 15 residues. Germline CDR1 reads SEHNR; CDR2 reads FQNEAQ (reference sequence). Trimming took 4 bases from V and 2 from J, leaving 13 bases between them. The CDR3 here is CASSSTGGFTDTQYF. The DNA for the CDR3 is TGTGCCAGCAGCTCGACAGGAGGATTCACAGATACGCAGTATTTT.

The chain carries TRBV15 and TRBJ1-2; 12 bases match TRBD1. The CDR3 spans 18 residues. V shed 2 bases, J shed 6 bases, and the junction held 13 bases outside the gene matches. Germline V gene lookup returns CDR1 LNHNV and CDR2 YYDKDF (reference sequence). Written as DNA, the CDR3 is TGTGCCACCAGCAGACTTAAGGCTCCGGGACAGGGGGCCCATGGCTACACCTTC. Its protein product is CATSRLKAPGQGAHGYTF.

This sequence joins TRBV7-2 and TRBJ2-7; D is uncertain. The germline V gene has CDR1 SGHTA and CDR2 FQGNSA. Between the trimmed V and J ends, which lost 2 bases and 7 bases, there was a span of 12 bases. The CDR3 covers 13 residues. In DNA form, the CDR3 reads TGTGCCAGCAGCTTACTAGTAGTTGGGGAGCAGTACTTC. Its protein product is CASSLLVVGEQYF.

The J gene is TRBJ2-7, the V gene TRBV5-1; D unresolved. The CDR3 runs to 11 residues. V was pared by 3 bases and J by 3 bases, with 4 bases between. Germline V gene data show CDR1 as SGHRS and CDR2 as YFSETQ. The CDR3 here is CASSSDYEQYF. The CDR3 DNA reads TGCGCCAGCAGCTCAGACTACGAGCAGTACTTC.